One T cell receptor beta chain is described in this entry. This entry comes from a study of spatial heterogeneity in lung cancer. A distinct unique molecular identifier was carried by each TCR cDNA molecule. Each CDR3 protein gets one entry after TCRdb re-called the 5' RACE reads with MiXCR. The sample yields about 45,000 distinct CDR3 sequences, approximately 12% seen once. Time point indicated: sample taken at primary tumor resection. The study sequenced unsorted whole RNA from tumor, nontumor lung or frozen PBMC. Between the trimmed V and J ends, which lost 7 bases and 6 bases, there was a span of 13 bases. Germline V gene sequence: CDR1 LNHDA, CDR2 SQIVND (reference sequence). CDR3 length: 13 amino acids.

This clonotype was sampled from a female donor with early-stage non-small cell lung cancer. The source material was PBMCs, sampled at surgery. The chain joins TRBV19 to TRBJ2-1; perhaps D is TRBD1 or TRBD2 (6 bases each). CDR3 bases: TGTGCCAGTAATGACGGGGGCTCCAATGAGCAGTTCTTC. This encodes CASNDGGSNEQFF.